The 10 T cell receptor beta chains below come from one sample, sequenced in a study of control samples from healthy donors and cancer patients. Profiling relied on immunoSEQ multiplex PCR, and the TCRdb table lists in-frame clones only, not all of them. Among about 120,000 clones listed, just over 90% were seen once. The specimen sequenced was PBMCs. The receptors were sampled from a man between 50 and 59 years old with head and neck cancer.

The DNA of the CDR3 is TGCGCCAGCAGTTATAGTTATCAGGGACCGACCTATAATTCACCCCTCCACTTT. It specifies CASSYSYQGPTYNSPLHF. This chain uses TRBV5-1 with TRBJ1-6; a weak D match, TRBD1 (5 bases). The germline V and J ends were trimmed by 5 bases and 2 bases, with 20 bases remaining between them. This CDR3 contains 18 residues. Germline V gene data show CDR1 as SGHRS and CDR2 as YFSETQ.

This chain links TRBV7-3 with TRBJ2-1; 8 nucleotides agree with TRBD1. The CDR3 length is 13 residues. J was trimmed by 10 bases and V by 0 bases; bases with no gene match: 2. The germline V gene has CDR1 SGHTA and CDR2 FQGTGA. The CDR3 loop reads CASSLTTGGEQFF. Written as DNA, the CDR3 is TGTGCCAGCAGCTTAACCACAGGGGGAGAGCAGTTCTTC.

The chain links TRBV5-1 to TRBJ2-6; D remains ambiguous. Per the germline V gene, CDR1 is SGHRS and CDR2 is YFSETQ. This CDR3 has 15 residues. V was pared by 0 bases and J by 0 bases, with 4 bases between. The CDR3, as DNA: TGCGCCAGCAGCTTGGGTCCCTCTGGGGCCAACGTCCTGACTTTC. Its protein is CASSLGPSGANVLTF.

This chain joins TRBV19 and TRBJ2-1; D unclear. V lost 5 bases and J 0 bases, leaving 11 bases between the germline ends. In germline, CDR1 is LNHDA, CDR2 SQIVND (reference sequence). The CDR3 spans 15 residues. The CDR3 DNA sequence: TGTGCCAGTAGTCTAACTATCCTCTCCTACAATGAGCAGTTCTTC. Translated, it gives CASSLTILSYNEQFF.

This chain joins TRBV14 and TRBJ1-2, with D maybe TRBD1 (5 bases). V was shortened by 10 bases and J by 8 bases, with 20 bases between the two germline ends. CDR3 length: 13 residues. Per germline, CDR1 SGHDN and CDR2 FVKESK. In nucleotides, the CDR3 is TGTGCCACCGCCCTGGCTGTGGGGCTCGGCTACACCTTC. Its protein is CATALAVGLGYTF.

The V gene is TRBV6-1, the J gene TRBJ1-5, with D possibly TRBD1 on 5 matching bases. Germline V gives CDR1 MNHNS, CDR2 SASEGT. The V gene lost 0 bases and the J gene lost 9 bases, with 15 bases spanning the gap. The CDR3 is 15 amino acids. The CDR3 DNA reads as TGTGCCAGCAGTGAAGCAACGGCAGCGGGGGGGCCCCAGCATTTT. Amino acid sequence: CASSEATAAGGPQHF.

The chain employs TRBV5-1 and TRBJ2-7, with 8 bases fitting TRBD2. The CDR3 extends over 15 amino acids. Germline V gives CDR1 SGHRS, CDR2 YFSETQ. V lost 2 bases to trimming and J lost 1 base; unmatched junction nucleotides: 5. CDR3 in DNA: TGCGCCAGCAGCTTACTAGGACTAGCTTCCTACGAGCAGTACTTC. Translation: CASSLLGLASYEQYF.

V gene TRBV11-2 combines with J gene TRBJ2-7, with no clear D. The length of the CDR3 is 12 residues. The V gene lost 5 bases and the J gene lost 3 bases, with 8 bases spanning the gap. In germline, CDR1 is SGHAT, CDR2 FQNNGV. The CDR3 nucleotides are TGTGCCAGCAGCCGCTCCTACTACGAGCAGTACTTC. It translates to CASSRSYYEQYF.

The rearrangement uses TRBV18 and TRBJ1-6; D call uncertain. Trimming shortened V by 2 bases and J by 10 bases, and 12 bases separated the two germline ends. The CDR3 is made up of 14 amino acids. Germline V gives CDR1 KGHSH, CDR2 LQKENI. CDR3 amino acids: CASSPNSSRSPLHF. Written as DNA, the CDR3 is TGTGCCAGCTCACCAAACTCGTCTAGATCACCCCTCCACTTT.

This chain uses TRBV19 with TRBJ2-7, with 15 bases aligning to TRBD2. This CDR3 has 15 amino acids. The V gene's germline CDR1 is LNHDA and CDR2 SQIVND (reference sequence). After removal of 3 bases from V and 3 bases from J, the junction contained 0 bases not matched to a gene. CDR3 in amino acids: CASSMGLAGGYEQYF. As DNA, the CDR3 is TGTGCCAGTAGTATGGGACTAGCGGGGGGCTACGAGCAGTACTTC.